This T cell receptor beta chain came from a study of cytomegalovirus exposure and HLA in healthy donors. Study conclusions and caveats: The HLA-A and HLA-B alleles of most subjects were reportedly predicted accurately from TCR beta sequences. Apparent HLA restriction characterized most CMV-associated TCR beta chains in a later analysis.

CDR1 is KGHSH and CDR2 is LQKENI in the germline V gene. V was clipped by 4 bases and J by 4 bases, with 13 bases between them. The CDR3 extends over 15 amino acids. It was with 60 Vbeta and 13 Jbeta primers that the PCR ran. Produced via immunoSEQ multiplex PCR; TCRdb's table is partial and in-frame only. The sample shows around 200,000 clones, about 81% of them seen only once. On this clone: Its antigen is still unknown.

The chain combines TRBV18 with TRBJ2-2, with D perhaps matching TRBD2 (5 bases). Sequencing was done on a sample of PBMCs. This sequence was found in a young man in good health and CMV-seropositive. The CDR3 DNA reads TGTGCCAGCTCACTTCAGGAGGAACTCACCGGGGAGCTGTTTTTT. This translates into CASSLQEELTGELFF.